The next 21 T cell receptor beta chains were all read from a single sample in a study of cytomegalovirus exposure and HLA in healthy donors. The PCR had 60 Vbeta and 13 Jbeta primers. Method: immunoSEQ multiplex PCR; TCRdb's copy keeps in-frame clones and lacks some. The sample consists of some 150,000 clones, 80% of them appearing once. Sequenced sample: PBMCs. The source of these receptors is a man aged 45-65 years in good health and CMV-seronegative.

V gene TRBV11-3 combines with J gene TRBJ1-1, with 8 positions matching TRBD1. Germline CDR1 is SGHNT and CDR2 is YENEEA. This CDR3 has 14 amino acids. The V and J ends lost 7 bases and 7 bases, in that order; junction bases with no gene match: 11. The CDR3 DNA reads as TGTGCCAGCAAACGGGGGTCAGGGGGCGGTGAAGCTTTCTTT. Translation gives CASKRGSGGGEAFF.

J is TRBJ2-7 and V is TRBV6-5; a weak D match, TRBD1 (6 bases). CDR1 MNHEY and CDR2 SVGAGI come from the germline V gene. There are 13 residues in the CDR3. Trimming removed 5 bases from V and 6 bases from J, with 14 bases in between. CDR3 nucleotides: TGTGCCAGCAGTAAGACAGGACTGGGCGAGCAGTACTTC. This gives the protein CASSKTGLGEQYF.

The genes are TRBV13 and TRBJ1-3; D remains ambiguous. Trimming pared 0 bases from V and 0 bases from J, leaving 9 bases between. Germline V lookup: CDR1 PRHDT, CDR2 FYEKMQ (reference sequence). This CDR3 contains 16 residues. The CDR3 coding sequence is TGTGCCAGCAGCTTAGGACAGTTCTTCTCTGGAAACACCATATATTTT. As protein: CASSLGQFFSGNTIYF.

The chain has TRBV19 and TRBJ2-2, with TRBD2 as a possible D gene (6 bases). Per germline, CDR1 LNHDA and CDR2 SQIVND (reference sequence). The CDR3 extends over 15 amino acids. V shed 6 bases and J shed 1 base, with 12 bases lying between them. The CDR3 is CASSPGTRNTGELFF. Here the CDR3 DNA reads TGTGCCAGTAGCCCGGGGACTCGGAACACCGGGGAGCTGTTTTTT.

V gene TRBV5-8 combines with J gene TRBJ1-1; a possible D gene is TRBD1 (5 bases). The CDR3 length is 12 residues. In germline, CDR1 is SGHTS, CDR2 YDEGEE. V was shortened by 0 bases and J by 11 bases, with 11 bases between the two germline ends. CDR3 amino acids: CASSLVGGVAFF. CDR3 nucleotide sequence: TGTGCCAGCAGCTTGGTTGGAGGGGTTGCTTTCTTT. The variable domain in full, with the rest retrieved from reference TRBV5-8 and TRBJ1-1, is EAGVTQSPTHLIKTRGQQATLRCSPISGHTSVYWYQQALGLGLQFLLWYDEGEERNRGNFPPRFSGRQFPNYSSELNVNALELEDSALYLCASSLVGGVAFFGQGTRLTVV.

The chain joins TRBV15 to TRBJ1-4; D unclear. The CDR3 spans 14 residues. Trimming took off 1 base at V and 5 bases at J, with 8 bases between the two ends. Germline V CDR1 and CDR2: LNHNV, YYDKDF (reference sequence). CDR3 bases: TGTGCCACCAGCAGAGGGCTGAAGAATGAAAAACTGTTTTTT. Protein sequence: CATSRGLKNEKLFF.

V is TRBV28 and J is TRBJ2-3; 7 bases are shared with TRBD2. Per germline, CDR1 MDHEN and CDR2 SYDVKM. This CDR3 comprises 20 residues. V lost 6 bases and J lost 0; bases outside the gene matches: 21. CDR3 DNA: TGTGCCAGCAGCCTAGTCGCCAGGGCGCGGGAGCCTGCTAGCACAGATACGCAGTATTTT. Its protein is CASSLVARAREPASTDTQYF.

The sample holds one count of this clone. This chain connects TRBV5-1 to TRBJ1-1; D remains ambiguous. The CDR3 is 14 amino acids. Germline V lookup: CDR1 SGHRS, CDR2 YFSETQ. The V end lost 5 bases, the J end lost 0 bases, and 11 bases lay between the germline ends. CDR3 loop: CASRRWEMNTEAFF. The CDR3 coding sequence is TGCGCCAGCAGACGATGGGAGATGAACACTGAAGCTTTCTTT.

This sequence joins TRBV27 and TRBJ2-7, with 13 positions matching TRBD2. The CDR3 loop spans 15 amino acids. The germline V gene has CDR1 MNHEY and CDR2 SMNVEV (reference sequence). J lost 7 bases, V lost 8 bases, and 11 bases had no gene match. In DNA, the CDR3 is TGTGCCAGCGCCTTACTAGCGGGAGGGCCGGGTGAGCAGTACTTC. It encodes CASALLAGGPGEQYF.

This clone was counted only a few times. The rearrangement uses TRBV6-5 and TRBJ1-1; no definite D call. V was cut by 8 bases and J by 0 bases, with 10 bases left in between. The CDR3 extends over 13 amino acids. Per the germline V gene, CDR1 is MNHEY and CDR2 is SVGAGI. The CDR3 reads CASSRLVNTEAFF. CDR3 DNA sequence: TGTGCCAGCTCTAGGTTGGTGAACACTGAAGCTTTCTTT.

The count of this clone is one. The chain uses TRBV27 and TRBJ1-2; TRBD1 matches at 7 bases. Germline-derived CDR1 and CDR2 are MNHEY and SMNVEV (reference sequence). Unmatched junction bases numbered 9, after V lost 4 bases and J lost 7 bases. The CDR3 consists of 14 residues. The chain's CDR3 is CASSSTGSNFGYTF. Here the CDR3 DNA reads TGTGCCAGCAGTTCGACAGGGTCTAATTTTGGCTACACCTTC.

This clone has more than one count but fewer than ten. The chain recombines TRBV5-1 with TRBJ2-5; D ambiguous. Between the trimmed V and J ends, which lost 2 bases and 1 base, there was a span of 15 bases. Germline values: CDR1 SGHRS, CDR2 YFSETQ. CDR3 length: 16 residues. The CDR3 region has the DNA TGCGCCAGCAGCTTTGTGGCGAACAGCTTCCAAGAGACCCAGTACTTC. Amino acids: CASSFVANSFQETQYF. The full variable domain, rest sourced from reference TRBV5-1 and TRBJ2-5, is KAGVTQTPRYLIKTRGQQVTLSCSPISGHRSVSWYQQTPGQGLQFLFEYFSETQRNKGNFPGRFSGRQFSNSRSEMNVSTLELGDSALYLCASSFVANSFQETQYFGPGTRLLVL.

The chain carries TRBV7-6 and TRBJ1-2, with 9 bases lining up with TRBD1. The CDR3 loop spans 16 amino acids. Unmatched junction bases numbered 7, after V lost 1 base and J lost 4 bases. Germline-derived CDR1 and CDR2 are SGHVS and FNYEAQ. CDR3 DNA: TGTGCCAGCAGCTTAGATGGGGACAGGGTAGCCTATGGCTACACCTTC. It is translated as CASSLDGDRVAYGYTF.

The V and J genes are TRBV7-2 and TRBJ2-1, with 7 bases fitting TRBD2. Germline lookup yields CDR1 SGHTA and CDR2 FQGNSA. V shed 3 bases, J shed 7 bases, and the junction held 3 bases outside the gene matches. The CDR3 has 13 residues. In nucleotides, the CDR3 is TGTGCCAGCAGCTTTACCGGGAGGAATGAGCAGTTCTTC. Encoded protein: CASSFTGRNEQFF. Supplemented by reference TRBV7-2 and TRBJ2-1, the full variable domain reads GAGVSQSPSNKVTEKGKDVELRCDPISGHTALYWYRQSLGQGLEFLIYFQGNSAPDKSGLPSDRFSAERTGGSVSTLTIQRTQQEDSAVYLCASSFTGRNEQFFGPGTRLTVL.

The chain joins TRBV9 to TRBJ2-3; no clear D gene. The CDR3 is made up of 12 amino acids. V was trimmed by 3 bases and J by 4 bases, leaving 6 bases between them. The germline gives CDR1 SGDLS, CDR2 YYNGEE. DNA of the CDR3: TGTGCCAGCAGCGGACTGTCAGATACGCAGTATTTT. Its protein product is CASSGLSDTQYF.

The chain is built from TRBV27 and TRBJ2-2; 11 nucleotides line up with TRBD2. The germline gives CDR1 MNHEY, CDR2 SMNVEV (reference sequence). V shed 7 bases and J 1 base; nucleotides not matched to a gene: 5. The CDR3 consists of 16 residues. CDR3 DNA sequence: TGTGCCAGCACTACAGGGACTAGCGGGAACACCGGGGAGCTGTTTTTT. Translation: CASTTGTSGNTGELFF.

This chain joins TRBV9 and TRBJ2-2, with TRBD2 as a possible D gene (6 bases). Per germline, CDR1 SGDLS and CDR2 YYNGEE. Between the trimmed V and J ends, which lost 5 bases and 5 bases, there was a span of 10 bases. The CDR3 is 13 residues long. The CDR3 protein is CASREGWTGELFF. CDR3 sequence (DNA): TGTGCCAGCAGGGAGGGTTGGACCGGGGAGCTGTTTTTT.

This chain uses TRBV7-6 with TRBJ2-5; TRBD2 aligns across 11 bases. The DNA end is more similar to TRBJ2-7, so the J call may be wrong. The CDR3 has 15 amino acids. CDR1 SGHVS and CDR2 FNYEAQ come from the germline V gene. The CDR3 nucleotides are TGTGCCAGCAGCCCCACTAGCGGGAGAACCGGCGAGCAGTACTTC. Encoded protein: CASSPTSGRTGEQYF.

The rearrangement uses TRBV7-3 and TRBJ2-7; TRBD1 agrees at 8 bases. CDR1 and CDR2 from the germline V gene are SGHTA and FQGTGA. The CDR3 contains 15 residues. Losses at the gene ends were 1 base for V and 5 bases for J; bases not matched to a gene: 7. CDR3 protein: CASSLMAGGWDEQYF. CDR3 coding DNA: TGTGCCAGCAGCTTAATGGCAGGGGGCTGGGACGAGCAGTACTTC.

The chain employs TRBV7-9 and TRBJ2-5; 9 bases map to TRBD1. CDR1 and CDR2 (germline): SEHNR, FQNEAQ (reference sequence). Unmatched junction bases numbered 19, after V lost 1 base and J lost 7 bases. The CDR3 is made up of 19 amino acids. CDR3 coding DNA: TGTGCCAGCAGCTTAGATCCGTTATTTCGGGACAGGGTGAGGGTGACCCAGTACTTC. This codes for CASSLDPLFRDRVRVTQYF.

This rearrangement joins TRBV4-2 to TRBJ2-5, with 7 bases that match TRBD1. Germline loops: CDR1 LGHNA, CDR2 YNFKEQ. The V gene end was trimmed by 4 bases and the J gene end by 2 bases; junction bases not matched to a gene: 10. The CDR3 sequence is 16 residues long. The CDR3 DNA follows: TGTGCCAGCAGCCCGTATCGGCCGGGACAGCAAGAGACCCAGTACTTC. Translated, it gives CASSPYRPGQQETQYF.